One T cell receptor beta chain is described in this entry. Germline V CDR1 and CDR2: MDHEN, SYDVKM. The CDR3 has 12 residues. Trimming removed 7 bases from V and 5 bases from J, with 11 bases in between. The authors' processing: Reference gene primers were amplified, and this amplification served to estimate nucleated cell counts. Using immunoSEQ multiplex PCR, the repertoire was profiled, and TCRdb retains in-frame clones only, with some absent. Clonal size and the V and J genes are those of that table, whereas D and trimming came from the DNA. This sample has about 190,000 clones; 65% to 85% occur once, and the top ten carry under 4%. Enrollees, about 18 to 95 years old, lived in some 24 US areas. Participant-given clinical history determined each cohort assignment. The source of the sample is a study of blood T cell repertoires in COVID-19.

Sequencing was performed on PBMCs or T cells enriched from blood (not recorded which). This receptor was identified in a woman in her 30s who had recovered from COVID-19. The genes are TRBV28 and TRBJ2-5; D is undetermined. CDR3 sequence (DNA): TGTGCCAGCACCTCACTGTCGGAGACCCAGTACTTC. It codes for CASTSLSETQYF.